These 32 T cell receptor beta chains share one sample of origin, sequenced in a study of response to subunit inactivated influenza vaccine. TCRdb passed the RT-PCR reads through MiXCR, listing each CDR3 protein once. The sample has around 530,000 distinct CDR3 sequences; 12% are singletons. This specimen consisted of PBMCs from blood, obtained on the day of vaccination. The receptors come from a man aged 50 to 60 who received an inactivated influenza vaccine.

This clonotype occurred a few times. This chain joins TRBV7-2 and TRBJ2-6; D uncertain. The CDR3 loop spans 13 amino acids. V gave up 5 bases and J gave up 3 bases, with 5 bases separating them. Germline CDR1 is SGHTA and CDR2 is FQGNSA. CDR3 sequence reads: CASSVYGANVLTF. The CDR3 region has the DNA TGTGCCAGCAGCGTTTATGGGGCCAACGTCCTGACTTTC. Together with reference TRBV7-2 and TRBJ2-6, the CDR3 gives the full variable domain: GAGVSQSPSNKVTEKGKDVELRCDPISGHTALYWYRQSLGQGLEFLIYFQGNSAPDKSGLPSDRFSAERTGGSVSTLTIQRTQQEDSAVYLCASSVYGANVLTFGAGSRLTVL.

This clonotype has just a few counts. The J gene is TRBJ1-4, the V gene TRBV20-1; 11 bases fit TRBD1. The CDR3 loop spans 13 amino acids. Germline assignment: CDR1 DFQATT and CDR2 SNEGSKA (reference sequence). Trimming at V came to 5 bases and at J to 8 bases, leaving 4 bases not matched to a gene. The CDR3 nucleotides read TGCAGTGCTGCGGGACAGGGGGGAGAAAAACTGTTTTTT. This codes for CSAAGQGGEKLFF.

The chain carries TRBV12-3 or TRBV12-4 and TRBJ2-3; TRBD1 or TRBD2 may be the D gene (6 bases each). V lost 6 bases and J lost 2, with 15 bases in between. This CDR3 is 15 amino acids long. CDR3 in DNA: TGTGCCAGCAGCAGTGGGGGGCATCTCACAGATACGCAGTATTTT. The encoded protein is CASSSGGHLTDTQYF.

In its sample, this clonotype was seen a few times. The chain links TRBV7-9 to TRBJ2-3; the D call may be TRBD1 or TRBD2 (6 bases each). The CDR3 spans 13 residues. V was cut by 6 bases and J by 4 bases, with 11 bases left in between. The germline gives CDR1 SEHNR, CDR2 FQNEAQ (reference sequence). The CDR3 DNA is TGTGCCAGCAGGTTGGAGGGGGCAGATACGCAGTATTTT. It codes for CASRLEGADTQYF.

This clonotype has more than one count but fewer than ten. This chain joins TRBV7-8 and TRBJ2-1; D ambiguous. This CDR3 spans 15 amino acids. Germline CDR1 and CDR2: SGHVS and FQNEAQ. The V gene lost 2 bases and the J gene lost 2 bases, with 10 bases spanning the gap. The CDR3 reads CASSLNWGTYNEQFF. The DNA of the CDR3 is TGTGCCAGCAGCTTAAATTGGGGTACCTACAATGAGCAGTTCTTC. Based on the CDR3 plus reference TRBV7-8 and TRBJ2-1, the full variable domain is GAGVSQSPRYKVAKRGQDVALRCDPISGHVSLFWYQQALGQGPEFLTYFQNEAQLDKSGLPSDRFFAERPEGSVSTLKIQRTQQEDSAVYLCASSLNWGTYNEQFFGPGTRLTVL.

This clonotype has more than one count but fewer than ten. V and J are TRBV11-2 and TRBJ2-2, with no clear D. Germline CDR1 and CDR2: SGHAT and FQNNGV. The CDR3 totals 12 residues. Trimming took 5 bases from V and 9 from J, leaving 10 bases between them. CDR3 bases: TGTGCCAGCAGCGCGATGTACCGGGAGCTGTTTTTT. This codes for CASSAMYRELFF.

This clonotype was seen more than once but under ten times. V is TRBV12-3 or TRBV12-4 and J is TRBJ2-2; D ambiguous. Trimming took off 5 bases at V and 4 bases at J, with 14 bases between the two ends. The CDR3 runs to 15 residues. The CDR3 DNA reads as TGTGCCAGCAGTCGTCCTGAGAGGCGCACCGGGGAGCTGTTTTTT. Translating gives CASSRPERRTGELFF.

Turning to this clonotype: This may stem from a read error, because a much larger clone lies one nucleotide away. The V and J genes are TRBV28 and TRBJ1-2; D remains ambiguous. The length of the CDR3 is 11 residues. Trimming pared 6 bases from V and 1 base from J, leaving 3 bases between. From germline, CDR1 is MDHEN and CDR2 SYDVKM. This CDR3 reads CASRVNYGYTF. The CDR3 nucleotides are TGTGCCAGCAGGGTTAACTATGGCTACACCTTC.

On this clonotype itself: At one end, the junction sequence differs from germline, possibly due to a read error. The chain employs TRBV3-1 and TRBJ2-7, with D perhaps matching TRBD2 (5 bases). Germline CDR1 LGHDT, CDR2 YNNKEL (reference sequence). This CDR3 spans 14 amino acids. As DNA, the CDR3 is TGTGTCAGCAGCCTAGGAGGCGGCCTCTACGAGCAGTACTTC. This sequence encodes CVSSLGGGLYEQYF.

This clonotype came up many times. The chain has TRBV5-1 and TRBJ2-3, with 7 bases fitting TRBD1. Germline trimming cut 4 bases from V and 2 bases from J; bases unmatched to any gene: 7. This CDR3 has 15 residues. Germline V lookup: CDR1 SGHRS, CDR2 YFSETQ. In nucleotides, the CDR3 is TGCGCCAGCAGCGATTCTCAGGGGGTCACAGATACGCAGTATTTT. It specifies CASSDSQGVTDTQYF.

Many counts were recorded for this clonotype. The chain uses TRBV29-1 and TRBJ1-2; D gene uncertain. Trimming shortened V by 3 bases and J by 4 bases, and 9 bases separated the two germline ends. The CDR3 has 12 residues. Germline CDR1 and CDR2: SQVTM and ANQGSEA. The CDR3 region is CSVETETYGYTF. The CDR3 DNA sequence: TGCAGCGTTGAGACGGAGACCTATGGCTACACCTTC.

This clonotype was seen a handful of times. The chain couples TRBV20-1 to TRBJ1-6, with a possible D match to TRBD1 (5 bases). The CDR3 loop spans 15 amino acids. CDR1 is DFQATT and CDR2 is SNEGSKA in the germline V gene (reference sequence). V dropped 2 bases and J dropped 5 bases, with 13 bases sitting between them. CDR3 amino acids: CSARSSGANNSPLHF. As DNA, the CDR3 is TGCAGTGCTAGATCCAGCGGGGCTAATAATTCACCCCTCCACTTT.

This clonotype showed up just a few times. V gene TRBV28 combines with J gene TRBJ2-1; 15 bases are shared with TRBD2. Per the germline V gene, CDR1 is MDHEN and CDR2 is SYDVKM. The CDR3 is 16 residues long. V was clipped by 5 bases and J by 8 bases; unmatched bases: 7. The CDR3, as DNA: TGTGCCAGCAGTGGACTAGCGGGAGGGCAGTTCTATGAGCAGTTCTTC. Translation: CASSGLAGGQFYEQFF.

The V and J genes are TRBV6-5 and TRBJ2-5; D gene ambiguous. This CDR3 spans 14 amino acids. V was trimmed by 0 bases and J by 4 bases, leaving 9 bases between them. CDR1 is MNHEY and CDR2 is SVGAGI in the germline V gene. Here the CDR3 reads CASSYSLQRETQYF. In DNA form, the CDR3 reads TGTGCCAGCAGTTACTCGTTACAGCGAGAGACCCAGTACTTC.

This clonotype was seen at least ten times. The chain has TRBV20-1 and TRBJ2-3, with D possibly being TRBD2 (7 bases). The V gene's germline CDR1 is DFQATT and CDR2 SNEGSKA (reference sequence). The CDR3 extends over 17 amino acids. V lost 6 bases and J 6 bases, leaving 28 bases between the germline ends. The CDR3 coding sequence is TGCAGTGCCCCTGCCGGGGGGCCGGTAACACTGGGGGATACGCAGTATTTT. Translation gives CSAPAGGPVTLGDTQYF.

This clonotype turned up a few times. The chain recombines TRBV12-3 or TRBV12-4 with TRBJ2-6; tentatively, D is TRBD2 (5 bases). The V end was cut by 4 bases, the J end by 2 bases, with 9 bases between. The CDR3 extends over 15 amino acids. CDR3 protein: CASSSSGAGANVLTF. CDR3 DNA: TGTGCCAGCAGTTCCTCCGGGGCTGGGGCCAACGTCCTGACTTTC.

Of note for this clonotype: One junction end disagrees with the germline gene, perhaps due to a read error. This chain uses TRBV5-4 with TRBJ2-5, with 7 bases lining up with TRBD1. CDR3 length equals 15 residues. Per the germline V gene, CDR1 is SGHNT and CDR2 is YYREEE (reference sequence). The CDR3 DNA reads as TGTGCCAGCAGCCTGGGGACAGCCCACCAAGGGACCCAGTACTTC. It is translated as CASSLGTAHQGTQYF.

The genes are TRBV12-3 or TRBV12-4 and TRBJ2-1, with D perhaps assigned TRBD1 or TRBD2 (6 bases each). The CDR3 length is 14 residues. V lost 8 bases and J lost 7, with 18 bases in between. CDR3 sequence: CASPPGGGGNEQFF. The CDR3 DNA reads TGTGCCAGCCCCCCCGGGGGCGGAGGAAATGAGCAGTTCTTC.

The chain joins TRBV12-3 or TRBV12-4 to TRBJ2-2; 14 positions match TRBD2. Losses at the gene ends were 6 bases for V and 6 bases for J; bases not matched to a gene: 9. The CDR3 covers 17 residues. The CDR3 reads CASSHGWTSGGPGELFF. As DNA, the CDR3 is TGTGCCAGCAGCCATGGGTGGACTAGCGGGGGGCCCGGGGAGCTGTTTTTT.

The chain employs TRBV15 and TRBJ2-5; 10 bases map to TRBD1. The CDR3 runs to 16 residues. Losses at the gene ends were 0 bases for V and 5 bases for J; bases not matched to a gene: 6. Germline lookup yields CDR1 LNHNV and CDR2 YYDKDF (reference sequence). CDR3 in amino acids: CATSRDGQTGGETQYF. In nucleotides, the CDR3 is TGTGCCACCAGCAGAGATGGGCAGACAGGGGGCGAGACCCAGTACTTC.

In this sample, this clonotype turned up a few times. V is TRBV5-1 and J is TRBJ2-3; 8 bases are shared with TRBD1. The CDR3 sequence is 15 residues long. CDR1 and CDR2 from the germline V gene are SGHRS and YFSETQ. J was trimmed by 6 bases and V by 4 bases; bases with no gene match: 10. CDR3 protein: CASSEGQGLRDTQYF. For the CDR3, the DNA is TGCGCCAGCAGCGAAGGACAGGGACTCCGGGATACGCAGTATTTT.

This chain connects TRBV12-3 or TRBV12-4 to TRBJ2-7; 10 bases map to TRBD2. The CDR3 covers 15 residues. The junction had 9 bases not matched to a gene; V was cut back by 6 bases and J by 4 bases. CDR3 sequence reads: CASRLAGVGSYEQYF. CDR3 coding DNA: TGTGCCAGCAGGCTAGCGGGAGTCGGTTCGTACGAGCAGTACTTC.

This clonotype occurred many times. This sequence joins TRBV4-1 and TRBJ1-5; tentatively, D is TRBD1 (5 bases). The CDR3 has 18 residues. Germline CDR1 and CDR2: MGHRA and YSYEKL. V lost 1 base, J lost 2 bases, and 18 bases lay in between. CDR3 in DNA: TGCGCCAGCAGCCAAGGATCAATTCGGGGACGGGGCAATCAGCCCCAGCATTTT. Its protein product is CASSQGSIRGRGNQPQHF.

The chain links TRBV27 to TRBJ2-2; 13 bases fit TRBD2. CDR3 length: 16 residues. The V segment lost 5 bases and the J segment 5 bases; nucleotides outside the gene matches: 5. Germline lookup yields CDR1 MNHEY and CDR2 SMNVEV (reference sequence). The CDR3 loop reads CASSQWTSGGTGELFF. CDR3 sequence (DNA): TGTGCCAGCAGTCAGTGGACTAGCGGGGGTACCGGGGAGCTGTTTTTT.

This clonotype was found many times. The V call is TRBV20-1, the J call TRBJ2-3; 14 bases fit TRBD2. V shed 6 bases, J shed 3 bases, and the junction held 2 bases outside the gene matches. CDR3 length equals 14 residues. Germline V gene lookup returns CDR1 DFQATT and CDR2 SNEGSKA (reference sequence). The CDR3 DNA follows: TGCAGTGCAGGACTAGCGGGGGGTACAGATACGCAGTATTTT. It codes for CSAGLAGGTDTQYF.

The chain uses TRBV6-1 and TRBJ2-1; 8 bases match TRBD2. The trim removed 4 bases at V and 9 bases at J, leaving 14 bases unmatched. The CDR3 is 16 residues long. Germline V lookup: CDR1 MNHNS, CDR2 SASEGT. The CDR3 DNA follows: TGTGCCAGCAGTGTCACCCTCTACGGGAGGGCCGGTGAGCAGTTCTTC. Amino acids: CASSVTLYGRAGEQFF.

This clonotype was seen repeatedly, ten times or more. This chain uses TRBV5-1 with TRBJ2-1, with 12 bases lining up with TRBD2. CDR1 and CDR2 from the germline V gene are SGHRS and YFSETQ. The CDR3 contains 16 residues. J gave up 6 bases and V 0 bases, and 4 bases lay outside the gene matches. Written as DNA, the CDR3 is TGCGCCAGCAGCTTGGCCGGACTAGCGGGGTTCAATGAGCAGTTCTTC. This translates into CASSLAGLAGFNEQFF. The variable domain in full, with the rest retrieved from reference TRBV5-1 and TRBJ2-1, is KAGVTQTPRYLIKTRGQQVTLSCSPISGHRSVSWYQQTPGQGLQFLFEYFSETQRNKGNFPGRFSGRQFSNSRSEMNVSTLELGDSALYLCASSLAGLAGFNEQFFGPGTRLTVL.

The rearrangement uses TRBV5-1 and TRBJ2-1; 9 positions agree with TRBD2. The germline gives CDR1 SGHRS, CDR2 YFSETQ. V was clipped by 4 bases and J by 4 bases; unmatched bases: 9. The CDR3 length is 16 residues. The CDR3 here is CASSIYGLAPYNEQFF. CDR3 DNA sequence: TGCGCCAGCAGCATCTACGGACTAGCGCCTTACAATGAGCAGTTCTTC.

The sample holds many counts of this clonotype. The chain couples TRBV12-3 or TRBV12-4 to TRBJ2-4, with a weak D call TRBD1 (5 bases). The CDR3 covers 15 residues. With 6 bases removed from V and 0 bases from J, the gap between germline ends came to 12 bases. The CDR3 DNA reads TGTGCCAGCAGCCTGACAGTTCTAGCCAAAAACATTCAGTACTTC. It translates to CASSLTVLAKNIQYF.

This chain joins TRBV27 and TRBJ2-7; 9 nucleotides line up with TRBD1. The germline V gene has CDR1 MNHEY and CDR2 SMNVEV (reference sequence). The CDR3 runs 13 residues. The junction had 2 bases not matched to a gene; V was cut back by 6 bases and J by 2 bases. In DNA, the CDR3 is TGTGCCAGCAGGGGACAGGGAACCTACGAGCAGTACTTC. It codes for CASRGQGTYEQYF.

Only a few counts were recorded for this clonotype. The genes are TRBV29-1 and TRBJ1-1; D is unclear. Per the germline V gene, CDR1 is SQVTM and CDR2 is ANQGSEA. Deletions cut 0 bases from V and 1 base from J, with 15 bases between. CDR3 length: 16 amino acids. Here the CDR3 reads CSVEDRTRPGNTEAFF. For the CDR3, the DNA is TGCAGCGTTGAAGATCGGACGCGTCCGGGGAACACTGAAGCTTTCTTT. The entire variable domain, with the rest obtained from reference TRBV29-1 and TRBJ1-1, is as follows: SAVISQKPSRDICQRGTSLTIQCQVDSQVTMMFWYRQQPGQSLTLIATANQGSEATYESGFVIDKFPISRPNLTFSTLTVSNMSPEDSSIYLCSVEDRTRPGNTEAFFGQGTRLTVV.

The chain carries TRBV12-3 or TRBV12-4 and TRBJ2-3, with a tentative D call TRBD2 (6 bases). Trimming cost V 5 bases and J 4 bases, with 22 bases left between them. The CDR3 has 17 residues. The CDR3 loop reads CASSGKRLARFADTQYF. For the CDR3, the DNA is TGTGCCAGCAGTGGGAAGAGGCTAGCGAGGTTTGCAGATACGCAGTATTTT.